One and the same sample provided the 8 T cell receptor beta chains below, sequenced in a study of T cells in Graves' hyperthyroidism and ophthalmopathy. TCR beta CDR3 regions were amplified from RNA transcripts. The HTBI primer set drove a first-round RT-PCR of the TCR CDR3. MiXCR, applied by TCRdb to the multiplex PCR reads, yields one record per CDR3 protein. The sample holds 450,000 to 650,000 distinct CDR3 sequences, around 14% seen once. The sample taken for sequencing was blood. The receptors here all came from a woman in her late teens or twenties with Graves' ophthalmopathy.

This clonotype was counted many times. V gene TRBV7-2 combines with J gene TRBJ2-3; possible D gene TRBD2, 6 bases. CDR3 length equals 16 residues. V was cut by 0 bases and J by 3 bases, with 13 bases left in between. Per the germline V gene, CDR1 is SGHTA and CDR2 is FQGNSA. CDR3 amino acids: CASSLAPSSATDTQYF. The CDR3 bases are TGTGCCAGCAGCTTAGCCCCTTCTAGCGCTACAGATACGCAGTATTTT.

This clonotype was counted between two and nine times. The chain couples TRBV5-8 to TRBJ1-2; D ambiguous. CDR1 SGHTS and CDR2 YDEGEE come from the germline V gene. The CDR3 runs 13 residues. Trimming took 2 bases from V and 4 from J, leaving 9 bases between them. DNA of the CDR3: TGTGCCAGCAGCTTACGGCGACCCTATGGCTACACCTTC. It codes for CASSLRRPYGYTF.

This clonotype was picked up many times. This sequence joins TRBV20-1 and TRBJ1-5; D may be TRBD1 (5 bases). The germline gives CDR1 DFQATT, CDR2 SNEGSKA (reference sequence). The CDR3 has 13 residues. Trimming left V 5 bases short and J 0 bases short, with 8 bases between. CDR3: CSARGGSNQPQHF. The CDR3 DNA reads as TGCAGTGCTCGCGGGGGTAGCAATCAGCCCCAGCATTTT.

The CDR3 DNA is TGTGCCAGCAGTTTAGCTGCCCAGGGATACACCGGGGAGCTGTTTTTT. Its translation is CASSLAAQGYTGELFF. The chain couples TRBV28 to TRBJ2-2, with D possibly being TRBD1 (5 bases). V was cut by 2 bases and J by 3 bases, with 13 bases left in between. The CDR3 covers 16 residues. Germline V lookup: CDR1 MDHEN, CDR2 SYDVKM.

This clonotype was detected many times. The chain employs TRBV11-3 and TRBJ2-7; a weak D match, TRBD2 (6 bases). Trimming took 5 bases from V and 1 from J, leaving 18 bases between them. The CDR3 runs 16 residues. Germline-derived CDR1 and CDR2 are SGHNT and YENEEA. Here the CDR3 reads CASSPFRDSLSYEQYF. CDR3 bases: TGTGCCAGCAGCCCCTTCCGGGACTCCTTATCCTACGAGCAGTACTTC.

This clonotype was counted ten times or more. V and J are TRBV29-1 and TRBJ2-3; the match to TRBD2 covers 8 bases. V was pared by 4 bases and J by 4 bases, with 13 bases of the junction left unmatched. Germline V gene lookup returns CDR1 SQVTM and CDR2 ANQGSEA. There are 16 residues in the CDR3. The CDR3, as DNA: TGCAGCGTTGTCGTGGGGACTAGTCCCGACCCAGATACGCAGTATTTT. Translating gives CSVVVGTSPDPDTQYF.

Concerning this clonotype: One junction end does not reproduce the germline sequence, and a read error may be involved. The chain joins TRBV11-2 to TRBJ2-1; TRBD1 matches 7 bases. The CDR3 is made up of 16 amino acids. Germline V CDR1 and CDR2: SGHAT, FQNNGV. The CDR3 loop is CTSSRGQDVSYNEQLF. The CDR3 DNA sequence: TGTACCAGCAGCCGTGGACAGGACGTGTCCTACAATGAGCAGCTCTTC.

This clonotype turned up a few times. This rearrangement joins TRBV5-1 to TRBJ1-4; perhaps TRBD1 as D (5 bases). Trimming left V 2 bases short and J 7 bases short, with 12 bases between. The CDR3 covers 14 residues. Germline V CDR1 and CDR2: SGHRS, YFSETQ. This CDR3 reads CASSFDQGGEKLFF. The CDR3 nucleotides read TGCGCCAGCAGCTTCGACCAGGGAGGTGAAAAACTGTTTTTT.